This T cell receptor beta chain was sequenced for a study of blood T cell repertoires in COVID-19. Study as a whole: In each case, the material was cDNA or gDNA derived from T cells, B-cell-depleted T cells, or PBMCs.

In the original processing: Using reference gene primer amplification, nucleated cell counts were estimated. Profiled with immunoSEQ multiplex PCR; TCRdb holds only in-frame clones, not every one. The V and J calls and clone size are taken from that table; D and trimming were inferred from the DNA. The sample yields 120,000 to 150,000 clones, around 90% seen once. Between the trimmed V and J ends, which lost 1 base and 4 bases, there was a span of 14 bases. Per the germline V gene, CDR1 is GTSNPN and CDR2 is SVGIG (reference sequence). The CDR3 length is 14 residues. The genes are TRBV30 and TRBJ2-7, with D perhaps TRBD1 (7 bases). Sequencing was done on a sample of peripheral blood. This receptor was obtained from a woman over 75 with acute or convalescent COVID-19. The CDR3 coding sequence is TGTGCCTGGAGTGAGACAGGGAGGAGGTACGAGCAGTACTTC. This codes for CAWSETGRRYEQYF.